Listed below are T cell receptor beta chains from one sample, sequenced in a study of T cells in Graves' hyperthyroidism and ophthalmopathy. MiXCR, applied by TCRdb to the multiplex PCR reads, yields one record per CDR3 protein. The data show hundreds of thousands of distinct CDR3 sequences, with roughly 15% seen just once and about 13% held by the top ten. What was sequenced was blood. All receptors come from a man aged 18 to 29 with Graves' ophthalmopathy. The CDR3 runs from the conserved cysteine through the conserved F or W.

V gene: TRBV2
CDR3 protein: CASSARGPNYGYTF

V gene: TRBV7-8
CDR3 protein: CASSFRGRSYNEQFF

V gene: TRBV7-8
CDR3 protein: CASRLAQGGEKLFF

V gene: TRBV7-2
CDR3 protein: CASSLATPRQGLSDAFF

V gene: TRBV5-1
CDR3 protein: CASSLLDSGNTEAFF

V gene: TRBV9
CDR3 protein: CASSVGTVQAPLHF

V gene: TRBV30
CDR3 protein: CAWSVLEGVEKLFF

V gene: TRBV7-6
CDR3 protein: CASSLVRDRLPGLNTGELFF

V gene: TRBV6-1
CDR3 protein: CASSRPGQGRTPLHF

V gene: TRBV19
CDR3 protein: CASRRANLDTQYF

V gene: TRBV27
CDR3 protein: CASSILDSSYEQYF

V gene: TRBV2
CDR3 protein: CASYSSSYEQYF

V gene: TRBV9
CDR3 protein: CASSLRTGDPYEQYF

V gene: TRBV28
CDR3 protein: CASRTSGTSGGAEEQYF

V gene: TRBV25-1
CDR3 protein: CASSERGLAGPTDTQYF

V gene: TRBV20-1
CDR3 protein: CSAPTSGDLRGDTQYF

V gene: TRBV24-1
CDR3 protein: CATSDSGGQGNYGYTF